The next 26 T cell receptor beta chains were all read from a single sample in a study of shared clonotypes between healthy human individuals. The method was immunoSEQ multiplex PCR; TCRdb's version includes in-frame clones alone and lacks a portion of them. The sample lists some 2.4 million clones, 93% seen once, with about 0.39% in the top ten. Sequenced sample: naive CD4+ T cells from PBMCs. The subset was: CD45RA+ positively selected. These receptors came from a man aged 18 to 29 in good health. Some clones in this sample may be carry-over from other donors' samples.

The V call is TRBV6-1, the J call TRBJ2-7; D is possibly TRBD1 (6 bases). This CDR3 has 12 residues. Per the germline V gene, CDR1 is MNHNS and CDR2 is SASEGT. V dropped 5 bases and J dropped 3 bases, with 8 bases sitting between them. CDR3 loop: CASSPGVYEQYF. The CDR3 DNA follows: TGTGCCAGCAGTCCAGGGGTCTACGAGCAGTACTTC.

The chain has TRBV18 and TRBJ1-2; D is ambiguous. This CDR3 is built from 17 residues. The germline V gene has CDR1 KGHSH and CDR2 LQKENI. V lost 4 bases to trimming and J lost 0 bases, with 18 bases between them. CDR3 DNA: TGTGCCAGCTCACTGCAAACGATACAGATAACTAACTATGGCTACACCTTC. This codes for CASSLQTIQITNYGYTF.

The V gene is TRBV6-1, the J gene TRBJ2-3; 7 nucleotides line up with TRBD1. The ends lost 4 bases at V and 5 bases at J; junction bases unmatched: 6. This CDR3 has 14 residues. The germline CDR1 and CDR2 sequences are MNHNS and SASEGT. The chain's CDR3 is CASSARQGLDTQYF. As DNA, the CDR3 is TGTGCCAGCAGTGCCCGACAGGGTCTAGATACGCAGTATTTT.

The rearrangement joins TRBV28 to TRBJ1-2; D is unclear. The V gene lost 4 bases and the J gene lost 1 base, with 13 bases spanning the gap. Germline loops: CDR1 MDHEN, CDR2 SYDVKM. This CDR3 spans 15 amino acids. The CDR3 nucleotides are TGTGCCAGCAGTTCTTATGAGGCAGTTAACTATGGCTACACCTTC. It codes for CASSSYEAVNYGYTF.

Concerning this clone itself: The sample carries other DNA sequences with the same CDR3. The CDR3 DNA follows: TGTGCCAGTAGTATGGGCAGGTCTGGGGCCAACGTCCTGACTTTC. Its protein is CASSMGRSGANVLTF. V is TRBV19 and J is TRBJ2-6; D is undetermined. Per germline, CDR1 LNHDA and CDR2 SQIVND (reference sequence). This CDR3 is built from 15 residues. The V gene lost 3 bases and the J gene lost 1 base, with 7 bases spanning the gap.

This clone was seen a few times. The chain links TRBV4-1 to TRBJ1-5; 10 positions agree with TRBD1. The CDR3 extends over 15 amino acids. Germline V gene data show CDR1 as MGHRA and CDR2 as YSYEKL. V gave up 5 bases and J gave up 6 bases; unmatched junction bases: 7. The CDR3 region has the DNA TGCGCCAGCAGCGGTCCGACAGGGGGCACTCAGCCCCAGCATTTT. Amino acid sequence: CASSGPTGGTQPQHF.

The chain carries TRBV9 and TRBJ1-5; D call uncertain. This CDR3 region has 16 residues. V lost 0 bases and J lost 1, with 11 bases in between. CDR1 is SGDLS, CDR2 YYNGEE, per germline. Here the CDR3 DNA reads TGTGCCAGCAGCGTAGGAGTCGGCGCCAGCAATCAGCCCCAGCATTTT. Its translation is CASSVGVGASNQPQHF.

This clone has only one observation. The chain recombines TRBV10-3 with TRBJ1-2; D unresolved. CDR3 length: 15 amino acids. Germline-derived CDR1 and CDR2 are ENHRY and SYGVKD. V lost 0 bases and J lost 8, with 16 bases in between. CDR3 sequence (DNA): TGTGCCATCAGTGAGTCGGCCCGGGCCACGGAGGGCTACACCTTC. Amino acids: CAISESARATEGYTF.

The chain joins TRBV5-5 to TRBJ2-7; TRBD1 matches at 8 bases. Germline V lookup: CDR1 SGHKS, CDR2 YYEKEE (reference sequence). V dropped 2 bases and J dropped 2; count of bases not matched to a gene: 6. This CDR3 is 15 amino acids long. The CDR3 loop reads CASSFGTGQTYEQYF. The DNA for the CDR3 is TGTGCCAGCAGCTTCGGGACAGGCCAAACCTACGAGCAGTACTTC.

As DNA, the CDR3 is TGTGCCAGCAGCGTAACTAGCGCCTCCTACGAGCAGTACTTC. Encoded protein: CASSVTSASYEQYF. This chain uses TRBV9 with TRBJ2-7, with 7 bases that match TRBD2. Germline loops: CDR1 SGDLS, CDR2 YYNGEE. The CDR3 runs to 14 residues. V lost 1 base, J lost 0 bases, and 1 base stayed unmatched.

The rearrangement joins TRBV7-2 to TRBJ1-1; 9 bases map to TRBD1. The CDR3 has 14 amino acids. With V trimmed by 5 bases and J by 3 bases, 4 bases remained unmatched. Germline CDR1 is SGHTA and CDR2 is FQGNSA. CDR3 loop: CASSRDRDDTEAFF. CDR3 coding DNA: TGTGCCAGCAGCCGGGACAGGGATGACACTGAAGCTTTCTTT.

The chain is built from TRBV19 and TRBJ2-1, with 8 bases aligning to TRBD2. Germline CDR1 LNHDA, CDR2 SQIVND (reference sequence). Losses at the gene ends were 7 bases for V and 4 bases for J; bases not matched to a gene: 12. This CDR3 contains 16 residues. The CDR3 loop is CASTPHGLAVYNEQFF. The CDR3 DNA follows: TGTGCCAGTACCCCCCATGGACTAGCAGTTTACAATGAGCAGTTCTTC.

As to this clone: Germline is not matched at one junction end, which may reflect a read error. Other DNA sequences in the same sample also yield this CDR3. The chain is built from TRBV10-3 and TRBJ2-7, with D possibly TRBD1 on 6 matching bases. The V gene's germline CDR1 is ENHRY and CDR2 SYGVKD. The CDR3 covers 11 residues. The CDR3 protein is CAIRGNYEQYF. The CDR3 DNA sequence: TGCGCCATCAGGGGAAACTACGAGCAGTACTTC.

This clone was detected once. The genes are TRBV7-9 and TRBJ2-3; TRBD2 agrees at 9 bases. V lost 1 base and J lost 4; bases outside the gene matches: 9. Germline loops: CDR1 SEHNR, CDR2 FQNEAQ (reference sequence). The CDR3 is 17 residues long. The CDR3 sequence is CASSLGRGLASADTQYF. CDR3 nucleotide sequence: TGTGCCAGCAGCTTAGGCCGGGGACTAGCTTCAGCAGATACGCAGTATTTT.

The chain combines TRBV7-9 with TRBJ2-1; no clear D. V was pared by 1 base and J by 4 bases, with 5 bases between. Germline V lookup: CDR1 SEHNR, CDR2 FQNEAQ (reference sequence). There are 13 residues in the CDR3. The CDR3: CASSLDGYNEQFF. CDR3 in DNA: TGTGCCAGCAGCTTAGACGGTTACAATGAGCAGTTCTTC.

The genes are TRBV7-2 and TRBJ2-5; no definite D call. Trimming removed 4 bases at V and 5 bases at J, with 14 bases between. This CDR3 has 14 residues. Germline CDR1 and CDR2: SGHTA and FQGNSA. CDR3 loop: CASSSRRVGETQYF. For the CDR3, the DNA is TGTGCCAGCAGCTCCCGAAGGGTTGGGGAGACCCAGTACTTC.

The J gene is TRBJ2-2, the V gene TRBV18, with TRBD1 identical over 8 bases. Germline assignment: CDR1 KGHSH and CDR2 LQKENI. The ends lost 5 bases at V and 1 base at J; junction bases unmatched: 12. CDR3 length: 18 residues. This CDR3 reads CASSERPSGTGNTGELFF. CDR3 nucleotide sequence: TGTGCCAGCTCAGAACGACCCTCCGGGACAGGGAACACCGGGGAGCTGTTTTTT.

The chain joins TRBV28 to TRBJ2-3, with D possibly matching TRBD1 (5 bases). The germline CDR1 and CDR2 sequences are MDHEN and SYDVKM. Between the trimmed V and J ends, which lost 5 bases and 5 bases, there was a span of 32 bases. The CDR3 sequence is 20 residues long. CDR3 coding DNA: TGTGCCAGCAGTAACACAGAATCTCCCCTCAGGGCCACCCTTTTAGATACGCAGTATTTT. This gives the protein CASSNTESPLRATLLDTQYF.

The gene calls are TRBV19 and TRBJ2-3; 7 bases align to TRBD2. V shed 8 bases, J shed 0 bases, and the junction held 5 bases outside the gene matches. Germline CDR1 is LNHDA and CDR2 is SQIVND (reference sequence). This CDR3 has 14 amino acids. The CDR3 DNA follows: TGTGCCAGTCGGCGGGAGTCGAGCACAGATACGCAGTATTTT. It yields the protein CASRRESSTDTQYF.

The chain couples TRBV5-8 to TRBJ2-7, with a weak D call TRBD1 (6 bases). This CDR3 has 12 amino acids. Germline CDR1 reads SGHTS; CDR2 reads YDEGEE. Trimming removed 5 bases at V and 9 bases at J, with 15 bases between. In nucleotides, the CDR3 is TGTGCCAGCAGGACAACTGACAGGTGGCAGTACTTC. Its protein product is CASRTTDRWQYF.

With respect to this clone: Different DNA sequences within this sample yield the same CDR3. The chain couples TRBV6-5 to TRBJ1-2; a weak D match, TRBD1 (6 bases). Germline CDR1 is MNHEY and CDR2 is SVGAGI. Trimming left V 5 bases short and J 0 bases short, with 10 bases between. This CDR3 has 14 amino acids. CDR3 bases: TGTGCCAGCAGTCGCGGACAGCCTAACTATGGCTACACCTTC. Protein sequence: CASSRGQPNYGYTF.

The chain carries TRBV6-5 and TRBJ1-3, with unresolved D. V lost 2 bases to trimming and J lost 0 bases, with 5 bases between them. The CDR3 is 14 amino acids. Germline lookup yields CDR1 MNHEY and CDR2 SVGAGI. The CDR3 here is CASSYQFSGNTIYF. Here the CDR3 DNA reads TGTGCCAGCAGTTACCAGTTCTCTGGAAACACCATATATTTT.

The V and J genes are TRBV7-9 and TRBJ1-2; 8 bases agree with TRBD1. With 3 bases clipped from V and 2 bases from J, the junction kept 8 bases outside the gene matches. This CDR3 has 16 residues. Germline CDR1 SEHNR, CDR2 FQNEAQ (reference sequence). CDR3 DNA: TGTGCCAGCAGCTTTGACGGACAGGGCGAGAACTATGGCTACACCTTC. Protein: CASSFDGQGENYGYTF.

This clone was picked up one time. The CDR3 DNA is TGTGCCAGCGGGGGACAGTCGATCAATCAGCCCCAGCATTTT. As protein: CASGGQSINQPQHF. The V call is TRBV28, the J call TRBJ1-5, with 7 bases aligning to TRBD1. Germline V CDR1 and CDR2: MDHEN, SYDVKM. V dropped 8 bases and J dropped 3; count of bases not matched to a gene: 7. The CDR3 length is 14 residues.

This chain links TRBV5-1 with TRBJ2-2; 8 bases match TRBD1. The CDR3 contains 16 residues. Germline V gives CDR1 SGHRS, CDR2 YFSETQ. V shed 4 bases and J 5 bases; nucleotides not matched to a gene: 10. The CDR3 loop is CASSTRDRRGTGELFF. The CDR3, as DNA: TGCGCCAGCAGCACCCGGGACAGGCGGGGTACCGGGGAGCTGTTTTTT.

The J gene is TRBJ1-5, the V gene TRBV23-1, with TRBD1 matching 9 bases. TRBV23-1 is annotated as an ORF whose role is uncertain. This CDR3 has 18 amino acids. With V trimmed by 3 bases and J by 5 bases, 14 bases remained unmatched. The CDR3 coding sequence is TGCGCCAGCAGTCACATTACGGGACAGGGTTCCTCTTATCAGCCCCAGCATTTT. The encoded protein is CASSHITGQGSSYQPQHF.